Below, 26 T cell receptor beta chains from the same sample are listed, as sequenced in a study of OX40 agonist ivuxolimab in advanced cancers. This table comes from immunoSEQ multiplex PCR, and its TCRdb copy is limited to in-frame clones, with some not included. Here the sample spans roughly 80,000 clones, about 86% being singletons. The source was CD4+ or CD8+ T cells sorted from blood, collected in a trial of the OX40 agonist ivuxolimab. The receptors stem from an adult with an advanced solid tumor such as melanoma, head and neck, liver or kidney cancer.

V usage is TRBV15 and J usage is TRBJ2-2; D is perhaps TRBD2 (5 bases). Trimming removed 4 bases from V and 3 bases from J, with 9 bases in between. This CDR3 region has 14 residues. CDR1 and CDR2 (germline): LNHNV, YYDKDF (reference sequence). The CDR3: CATSTGGDTGELFF. CDR3 nucleotides: TGTGCCACCAGCACCGGAGGAGACACCGGGGAGCTGTTTTTT.

This chain uses TRBV10-3 with TRBJ1-6; D is uncertain. Germline CDR1 is ENHRY and CDR2 is SYGVKD. The V end was cut by 7 bases, the J end by 8 bases, with 12 bases between. The CDR3 covers 13 residues. The CDR3 reads CAIKEGLDSPLHF. CDR3 coding DNA: TGTGCCATCAAAGAAGGGTTGGATTCACCCCTCCACTTT.

The chain combines TRBV11-2 with TRBJ1-2; 8 positions agree with TRBD1. The CDR3 has 16 residues. Germline V gene lookup returns CDR1 SGHAT and CDR2 FQNNGV. With V trimmed by 5 bases and J by 6 bases, 14 bases remained unmatched. Written as DNA, the CDR3 is TGTGCCAGCAGCCCCCCCGGGACAGGCTTGGGGGATGGCTACACCTTC. This gives the protein CASSPPGTGLGDGYTF.

This clone was found a few times. This chain joins TRBV7-2 and TRBJ1-2; D ambiguous. The germline gives CDR1 SGHTA, CDR2 FQGNSA. This CDR3 comprises 12 residues. Trimming shortened V by 3 bases and J by 8 bases, and 10 bases separated the two germline ends. CDR3 sequence: CASSFAGWGYTF. In DNA, the CDR3 is TGTGCCAGCAGCTTTGCGGGCTGGGGCTACACCTTC.

The CDR3 region is CSAPGQYGYTF. The CDR3 DNA sequence: TGCAGTGCTCCCGGACAGTATGGCTACACCTTC. The rearrangement uses TRBV20-1 and TRBJ1-2; possible D gene TRBD1, 6 bases. CDR1 and CDR2 from the germline V gene are DFQATT and SNEGSKA (reference sequence). The CDR3 has 11 amino acids. Trimming pared 5 bases from V and 5 bases from J, leaving 9 bases between.

This sequence joins TRBV19 and TRBJ1-2, with TRBD1 matching 11 bases. From germline, CDR1 is LNHDA and CDR2 SQIVND (reference sequence). The CDR3 totals 15 residues. The V gene end was trimmed by 4 bases and the J gene end by 7 bases; junction bases not matched to a gene: 8. The CDR3 DNA reads as TGTGCCAGTAGTACCCCCTGGACAGGGGGCGGTGGCTACACCTTC. It specifies CASSTPWTGGGGYTF. Filled out from reference TRBV19 and TRBJ1-2, the complete variable domain reads DGGITQSPKYLFRKEGQNVTLSCEQNLNHDAMYWYRQDPGQGLRLIYYSQIVNDFQKGDIAEGYSVSREKKESFPLTVTSAQKNPTAFYLCASSTPWTGGGGYTFGSGTRLTVV.

The table lists this clone with a few counts. V is TRBV5-6 and J is TRBJ2-2, with a possible D match to TRBD1 (5 bases). The CDR3 is made up of 17 amino acids. Trimming cost V 0 bases and J 1 base, with 13 bases left between them. Germline CDR1 is SGHDT and CDR2 is YYEEEE. The CDR3 loop is CASSLAPAGMNTGELFF. The CDR3 coding sequence is TGTGCCAGCAGCTTGGCCCCGGCAGGGATGAACACCGGGGAGCTGTTTTTT.

V and J are TRBV2 and TRBJ2-1; 10 bases fit TRBD2. CDR3 length: 13 amino acids. The V gene's germline CDR1 is SNHLY and CDR2 FYNNEI. The J segment lost 10 bases and the V segment lost 1 base, leaving 1 base of the junction unmatched. For the CDR3, the DNA is TGTGCCAGCAGTGAAGGGGGACTAGCGGAGCAGTTCTTC. This sequence encodes CASSEGGLAEQFF.

Only one count was recorded for this clone. This chain joins TRBV5-6 and TRBJ2-4; D not resolved. V shed 4 bases and J shed 0 bases, with 14 bases lying between them. This CDR3 is built from 16 residues. Per the germline V gene, CDR1 is SGHDT and CDR2 is YYEEEE. DNA of the CDR3: TGTGCCAGCAGCGGGAAGGCTGCACTAGCCAAAAACATTCAGTACTTC. Protein product: CASSGKAALAKNIQYF. The full variable domain, in which reference TRBV5-6 and TRBJ2-4 provide the parts outside the CDR3, is DAGVTQSPTHLIKTRGQQVTLRCSPKSGHDTVSWYQQALGQGPQFIFQYYEEEERQRGNFPDRFSGHQFPNYSSELNVNALLLGDSALYLCASSGKAALAKNIQYFGAGTRLSVL.

The rearrangement links TRBV5-6 to TRBJ2-4; D tentatively reads TRBD1 or TRBD2 (5 bases each). V lost 4 bases to trimming and J lost 0 bases, with 11 bases between them. The CDR3 runs to 15 residues. Germline V gene data show CDR1 as SGHDT and CDR2 as YYEEEE. CDR3 residues: CASSLQGTAKNIQYF. In DNA form, the CDR3 reads TGTGCCAGCAGCCTCCAAGGGACAGCCAAAAACATTCAGTACTTC.

The V call is TRBV7-9, the J call TRBJ2-3, with 9 bases that match TRBD2. This CDR3 region has 15 residues. Germline V gene sequence: CDR1 SEHNR, CDR2 FQNEAQ (reference sequence). With 7 bases clipped from V and 1 base from J, the junction kept 6 bases outside the gene matches. The CDR3 is CASTPWTSGTDTQYF. CDR3 DNA: TGTGCCAGCACCCCGTGGACTAGCGGCACAGATACGCAGTATTTT.

The CDR3 loop is CASSFTGRLEQYF. The CDR3 coding sequence is TGTGCCAGCAGCTTTACAGGCCGATTGGAGCAGTACTTC. This chain links TRBV11-2 with TRBJ2-7; TRBD1 might be the D (5 bases). The germline V gene encodes CDR1 SGHAT and CDR2 FQNNGV. This CDR3 has 13 residues. The V and J ends lost 3 bases and 7 bases respectively, with 13 bases between them.

This clone was found once. This sequence joins TRBV7-8 and TRBJ2-7; 8 bases fit TRBD1. J lost 1 base, V lost 5 bases, and 7 bases had no gene match. Germline values: CDR1 SGHVS, CDR2 FQNEAQ. This CDR3 has 15 residues. The CDR3 sequence: CASSPDRVRSYEQYF. The CDR3 bases are TGTGCCAGCAGCCCGGACAGGGTTAGGTCCTACGAGCAGTACTTC.

V usage is TRBV10-3 and J usage is TRBJ2-7; 8 nucleotides agree with TRBD2. V trimming: 5 bases; J trimming: 0 bases; junction bases outside the gene matches: 9. The CDR3 covers 16 residues. Germline loops: CDR1 ENHRY, CDR2 SYGVKD. The CDR3 reads CAISSSNSGTSYEQYF. The CDR3 bases are TGTGCCATCAGTTCTTCCAATAGCGGGACCTCCTACGAGCAGTACTTC.

The chain employs TRBV7-9 and TRBJ1-1; D is possibly TRBD1 (5 bases). The germline V gene encodes CDR1 SEHNR and CDR2 FQNEAQ (reference sequence). CDR3 length: 13 amino acids. V dropped 4 bases and J dropped 5 bases, with 11 bases sitting between them. This chain's CDR3 is CASSSLWGTEAFF. The CDR3 DNA sequence: TGTGCCAGCAGCTCCCTTTGGGGGACTGAAGCTTTCTTT.

The gene calls are TRBV27 and TRBJ2-3; the D call may be TRBD1 or TRBD2 (6 bases each). This CDR3 spans 13 amino acids. Trimming cost V 5 bases and J 4 bases, with 10 bases left between them. CDR1 is MNHEY, CDR2 SMNVEV, per germline (reference sequence). The CDR3 DNA is TGTGCCAGCAGTCGTAGGGGGGCAGATACGCAGTATTTT. Protein: CASSRRGADTQYF.

The chain recombines TRBV19 with TRBJ1-2; D remains ambiguous. In germline, CDR1 is LNHDA, CDR2 SQIVND (reference sequence). Deletions cut 6 bases from V and 4 bases from J, with 12 bases between. The length of the CDR3 is 13 residues. The CDR3 sequence: CASRREGTYGYTF. CDR3 sequence (DNA): TGTGCCAGTAGGCGGGAAGGAACCTATGGCTACACCTTC.

The sample holds one count of this clone. The chain joins TRBV6-5 to TRBJ1-1; TRBD1 aligns across 7 bases. Trimming removed 0 bases from V and 0 bases from J; junction bases left unmatched: 1. The CDR3 runs to 15 residues. Germline V gene sequence: CDR1 MNHEY, CDR2 SVGAGI. The CDR3 nucleotides are TGTGCCAGCAGTTACTCGGGACAGATGAACACTGAAGCTTTCTTT. It codes for CASSYSGQMNTEAFF.

This rearrangement joins TRBV4-1 to TRBJ1-3; no definite D call. Trimming removed 0 bases at V and 1 base at J, with 13 bases between. The CDR3 is 17 amino acids. Germline CDR1 is MGHRA and CDR2 is YSYEKL. CDR3 region: CASSQDRAEQSGNTIYF. Written as DNA, the CDR3 is TGCGCCAGCAGCCAAGATCGGGCGGAGCAATCTGGAAACACCATATATTTT.

Concerning this clone itself: The sample holds other DNA sequences that translate to the same CDR3. J is TRBJ2-5 and V is TRBV6-1; 15 bases match TRBD2. From germline, CDR1 is MNHNS and CDR2 SASEGT. The length of the CDR3 is 18 residues. Trimming took 2 bases from V and 4 from J; bases not matched to a gene: 8. The CDR3 coding sequence is TGTGCCAGCAGTGAATTTCCGGGACTAGCGGGGGGTCGAGAGACCCAGTACTTC. Amino acid sequence: CASSEFPGLAGGRETQYF.

The chain is built from TRBV10-3 and TRBJ1-1; D is unclear. Looked up from germline, CDR1 is ENHRY and CDR2 is SYGVKD. The CDR3 sequence is 14 residues long. Deletions cut 4 bases from V and 1 base from J, with 10 bases between. The CDR3: CAISGHTENTEAFF. The CDR3 DNA reads TGTGCCATCAGTGGTCATACAGAGAACACTGAAGCTTTCTTT.

The V call is TRBV4-3, the J call TRBJ1-2, with TRBD1 as a possible D gene (5 bases). Germline V lookup: CDR1 LGHNA, CDR2 YSLEER. Trimming shortened V by 1 base and J by 6 bases, and 15 bases separated the two germline ends. The CDR3 consists of 15 residues. The CDR3 region is CASSQGGGKFNGYTF. The CDR3 region has the DNA TGCGCCAGCAGCCAAGGGGGCGGGAAGTTTAATGGCTACACCTTC.

There are a few counts of this clone. V and J are TRBV11-2 and TRBJ1-1; TRBD1 aligns across 7 bases. Germline lookup yields CDR1 SGHAT and CDR2 FQNNGV. Trimming removed 5 bases from V and 1 base from J; junction bases left unmatched: 10. The CDR3 runs 16 residues. CDR3 sequence (DNA): TGTGCCAGCAGCCCCCGGGACAGCCGAGCGAACACTGAAGCTTTCTTT. This sequence encodes CASSPRDSRANTEAFF. The whole variable domain, filled in from reference TRBV11-2 and TRBJ1-1, reads EAGVAQSPRYKIIEKRQSVAFWCNPISGHATLYWYQQILGQGPKLLIQFQNNGVVDDSQLPKDRFSAERLKGVDSTLKIQPAKLEDSAVYLCASSPRDSRANTEAFFGQGTRLTVV.

The V and J genes are TRBV5-5 and TRBJ2-2; 10 positions match TRBD1. J lost 5 bases, V lost 4 bases, and 5 bases had no gene match. Germline assignment: CDR1 SGHKS and CDR2 YYEKEE (reference sequence). This CDR3 is 15 amino acids long. Here the CDR3 reads CASSAGTGATGELFF. CDR3 nucleotides: TGTGCCAGCAGCGCCGGGACAGGGGCTACCGGGGAGCTGTTTTTT. Full variable domain (missing parts from reference TRBV5-5 and TRBJ2-2): DAGVTQSPTHLIKTRGQQVTLRCSPISGHKSVSWYQQVLGQGPQFIFQYYEKEERGRGNFPDRFSARQFPNYSSELNVNALLLGDSALYLCASSAGTGATGELFFGEGSRLTVL.

The rearrangement uses TRBV7-9 and TRBJ1-5; D remains unclear. The CDR3 is 15 residues long. Germline V gene sequence: CDR1 SEHNR, CDR2 FQNEAQ (reference sequence). V lost 4 bases and J 7 bases, leaving 17 bases between the germline ends. CDR3 DNA: TGTGCCAGCAGCTATGGCGACCTGGGGAGGCAGCCCCAGCATTTT. Encoded protein: CASSYGDLGRQPQHF.

This clone was found once. The chain couples TRBV5-1 to TRBJ2-1; D remains ambiguous. Germline CDR1 reads SGHRS; CDR2 reads YFSETQ. V was shortened by 0 bases and J by 3 bases, with 7 bases between the two germline ends. The CDR3 length is 14 residues. The CDR3 region has the DNA TGCGCCAGCAGCTTGGGGGTACTCTACAATGAGCAGTTCTTC. This codes for CASSLGVLYNEQFF.